This TCR beta chain was found in a study of blood T cell repertoires in COVID-19. The table came from immunoSEQ multiplex PCR; TCRdb's copy has only in-frame clones and leaves some out. The sample shows roughly 200,000 clones, about nine tenths of them seen only once. Looked up from germline, CDR1 is SNHLY and CDR2 is FYNNEI. The CDR3 runs 14 residues. Trimming shortened V by 2 bases and J by 10 bases, and 12 bases separated the two germline ends. Sequenced material: PBMCs or T cells enriched from blood (not recorded which). This clonotype was sampled from a woman aged 30 to 39 with acute COVID-19. This chain links TRBV2 with TRBJ1-6; perhaps TRBD1 as D (5 bases). The CDR3 here is CASSELAGQSPLHF. Written as DNA, the CDR3 is TGTGCCAGCAGTGAACTGGCAGGGCAATCACCCCTCCACTTT. Together with reference TRBV2 and TRBJ1-6, the CDR3 gives the full variable domain: EPEVTQTPSHQVTQMGQEVILRCVPISNHLYFYWYRQILGQKVEFLVSFYNNEISEKSEIFDDQFSVERPDGSNFTLKIRSTKLEDSAMYFCASSELAGQSPLHFGNGTRLTVT.